The sequence of this TCR beta chain was determined in a study of T cells in Graves' hyperthyroidism and ophthalmopathy. Study-level points and caveats: Ophthalmopathy stood apart from stable hyperthyroidism in a 13 V-J model.

The CDR3 covers 13 residues. Germline V CDR1 and CDR2: SGHRS, YFSETQ. The V end was cut by 0 bases, the J end by 6 bases, with 9 bases between. A word on this clonotype: Its specificity is unknown.

Researchers took RNA transcripts and amplified the TCR beta CDR3 regions from them. When the TCR CDR3 underwent first-round RT-PCR, the HTBI primer set was used. TCRdb fed the multiplex PCR reads into MiXCR, producing one record per CDR3 protein. The sample has about 350,000 distinct CDR3 sequences, approximately 15% seen once; the top ten hold about 22%. Those with hyperthyroidism were 18 to 65 years old, newly diagnosed, and ill for under 2 months. Patients were excluded because of uncontrolled infection, other autoimmune disease, pregnancy or lactation. Together with thyroid ultrasound, orbital computed tomography, serum thyroxine and TRAb, clinical symptoms were used for diagnoses.

This TCR was recovered from a woman in her 30s with Graves' hyperthyroidism. The V gene is TRBV5-1, the J gene TRBJ1-2; D might be TRBD1 (5 bases). Sequencing was performed on blood. CDR3 sequence reads: CASSLAGADGYTF. The DNA of the CDR3 is TGCGCCAGCAGCTTGGCCGGGGCAGATGGCTACACCTTC.